These 19 T cell receptor beta chains share one sample of origin, sequenced in a study of technical replicates of blood from a handful of donors. Produced via immunoSEQ multiplex PCR; TCRdb's table is partial and in-frame only. This sample has roughly 61,000 clones, with around 97% found just once. The sequencing input was T cells isolated from PBMCs. The receptor source for this set is a human donor in good health.

This chain joins TRBV5-1 and TRBJ2-3; tentative D call: TRBD1 (7 bases). The CDR3 length is 16 residues. Germline values: CDR1 SGHRS, CDR2 YFSETQ. Trimming stripped 2 bases from V and 5 bases from J, with 18 bases between. The CDR3: CASSLGQGGAGDTQYF. CDR3 DNA sequence: TGCGCCAGCAGCTTAGGGCAGGGGGGAGCGGGAGATACGCAGTATTTT.

V usage is TRBV11-2 and J usage is TRBJ2-7; D gene ambiguous. The V gene's germline CDR1 is SGHAT and CDR2 FQNNGV. Trimming left V 5 bases short and J 3 bases short, with 14 bases between. The CDR3 has 14 residues. CDR3 coding DNA: TGTGCCAGCAGCCGCACCGAACGGGTCTACGAGCAGTACTTC. This sequence encodes CASSRTERVYEQYF. The variable domain in full, completed from reference TRBV11-2 and TRBJ2-7, reads EAGVAQSPRYKIIEKRQSVAFWCNPISGHATLYWYQQILGQGPKLLIQFQNNGVVDDSQLPKDRFSAERLKGVDSTLKIQPAKLEDSAVYLCASSRTERVYEQYFGPGTRLTVT.

The chain couples TRBV28 to TRBJ1-1; D gene ambiguous. Germline V lookup: CDR1 MDHEN, CDR2 SYDVKM. The CDR3 has 10 amino acids. V was shortened by 5 bases and J by 8 bases, with 6 bases between the two germline ends. Written as DNA, the CDR3 is TGTGCCAGCAGTCATTCAGAAGCTTTCTTT. Translation gives CASSHSEAFF.

V is TRBV9 and J is TRBJ1-1; D is uncertain. This CDR3 is 15 amino acids long. The germline gives CDR1 SGDLS, CDR2 YYNGEE. Trimming stripped 0 bases from V and 2 bases from J, with 11 bases between. The CDR3 bases are TGTGCCAGCAGCGTAGGAGTAGGAGCCAACACTGAAGCTTTCTTT. Translated: CASSVGVGANTEAFF.

The V gene is TRBV28, the J gene TRBJ2-7, with a tentative D call TRBD2 (7 bases). The CDR3 sequence is 18 residues long. In germline, CDR1 is MDHEN, CDR2 SYDVKM. The ends were cut back, 2 bases at V and 4 bases at J, with 24 bases in the middle. DNA for the CDR3: TGTGCCAGCAGTTTAGCGGGGGAGGACAGCCGCAAAGGATACGAGCAGTACTTC. Amino acids: CASSLAGEDSRKGYEQYF.

The rearrangement links TRBV28 to TRBJ2-2, with a possible D match to TRBD2 (6 bases). The V and J ends lost 7 bases and 7 bases respectively, with 16 bases between them. The CDR3 contains 14 residues. Per germline, CDR1 MDHEN and CDR2 SYDVKM. CDR3 DNA sequence: TGTGCCAGCATCCCTTTGGGGGGAGTCGGGGAGCTGTTTTTT. It translates to CASIPLGGVGELFF.

This chain links TRBV5-4 with TRBJ1-1, with 10 bases aligning to TRBD1. The CDR3 has 15 residues. Germline V gives CDR1 SGHNT, CDR2 YYREEE (reference sequence). J was trimmed by 6 bases and V by 0 bases; bases with no gene match: 5. CDR3 residues: CASSLGTGGSAEAFF. As DNA, the CDR3 is TGTGCCAGCAGCTTGGGGACAGGGGGGTCGGCTGAAGCTTTCTTT.

J is TRBJ2-1 and V is TRBV4-1; 10 nucleotides line up with TRBD2. V lost 0 bases to trimming and J lost 10 bases; unmatched junction nucleotides: 6. Germline CDR1 reads MGHRA; CDR2 reads YSYEKL. CDR3 length equals 15 residues. In DNA form, the CDR3 reads TGCGCCAGCAGCCAAGATACTAGCGGGAAGGTGGAGCAGTTCTTC. It specifies CASSQDTSGKVEQFF.

This chain links TRBV9 with TRBJ2-1; D gene uncertain. The CDR3 length is 16 residues. Trimming removed 0 bases from V and 9 bases from J, with 19 bases in between. Germline V CDR1 and CDR2: SGDLS, YYNGEE. CDR3 loop: CASSVAELGVGGEQFF. The CDR3, as DNA: TGTGCCAGCAGCGTAGCTGAGCTAGGAGTAGGTGGTGAGCAGTTCTTC. The full variable domain, completed using reference TRBV9 and TRBJ2-1, is DSGVTQTPKHLITATGQRVTLRCSPRSGDLSVYWYQQSLDQGLQFLIQYYNGEERAKGNILERFSAQQFPDLHSELNLSSLELGDSALYFCASSVAELGVGGEQFFGPGTRLTVL.

The V and J genes are TRBV5-1 and TRBJ2-7, with 10 bases identical to TRBD2. This CDR3 has 15 amino acids. The junction had 8 bases not matched to a gene; V was cut back by 1 base and J by 7 bases. Germline CDR1 SGHRS, CDR2 YFSETQ. CDR3: CASSLHLAGVREQYF. CDR3 bases: TGCGCCAGCAGCTTGCACCTAGCGGGAGTGAGGGAGCAGTACTTC.

The V and J genes are TRBV11-2 and TRBJ1-2; D unclear. V shed 3 bases and J shed 8 bases, with 19 bases lying between them. CDR1 and CDR2 (germline): SGHAT, FQNNGV. This CDR3 spans 15 amino acids. CDR3 loop: CASSFPEHGRRGYTF. The CDR3 bases are TGTGCCAGCAGCTTCCCCGAACATGGCCGGAGAGGCTACACCTTC.

The chain carries TRBV30 and TRBJ2-5; weak D call: TRBD1 (5 bases). Trimming cost V 2 bases and J 7 bases, with 11 bases left between them. Germline V gene data show CDR1 as GTSNPN and CDR2 as SVGIG (reference sequence). CDR3 length: 12 residues. CDR3 sequence reads: CAWSPGLGTQYF. The CDR3 bases are TGTGCCTGGAGTCCAGGGTTGGGGACCCAGTACTTC. Full variable domain (remainder filled in from reference TRBV30 and TRBJ2-5): SQTIHQWPATLVQPVGSPLSLECTVEGTSNPNLYWYRQAAGRGLQLLFYSVGIGQISSEVPQNLSASRPQDRQFILSSKKLLLSDSGFYLCAWSPGLGTQYFGPGTRLLVL.

The chain links TRBV7-9 to TRBJ2-3; 12 bases fit TRBD2. V shed 5 bases, J shed 1 base, and the junction held 10 bases outside the gene matches. Germline V gene sequence: CDR1 SEHNR, CDR2 FQNEAQ (reference sequence). CDR3 length: 18 amino acids. CDR3: CASSRTTSGSLGTDTQYF. DNA of the CDR3: TGTGCCAGCAGCCGCACGACTAGCGGGAGCTTGGGCACAGATACGCAGTATTTT.

J is TRBJ1-3 and V is TRBV5-1, with unresolved D. The CDR3 totals 15 residues. Per the germline V gene, CDR1 is SGHRS and CDR2 is YFSETQ. Trimming pared 0 bases from V and 3 bases from J, leaving 10 bases between. DNA of the CDR3: TGCGCCAGCAGCTTGGAGAGACACGATGGAAACACCATATATTTT. It encodes CASSLERHDGNTIYF.

V usage is TRBV19 and J usage is TRBJ2-2, with D tentatively TRBD2 (5 bases). Trimming took off 5 bases at V and 3 bases at J, with 13 bases between the two ends. The length of the CDR3 is 15 residues. Germline values: CDR1 LNHDA, CDR2 SQIVND (reference sequence). The CDR3 DNA reads TGTGCCAGTAGTTATCCGGGATTGGACACCGGGGAGCTGTTTTTT. Its translation is CASSYPGLDTGELFF. The entire variable domain, with the rest obtained from reference TRBV19 and TRBJ2-2, is as follows: DGGITQSPKYLFRKEGQNVTLSCEQNLNHDAMYWYRQDPGQGLRLIYYSQIVNDFQKGDIAEGYSVSREKKESFPLTVTSAQKNPTAFYLCASSYPGLDTGELFFGEGSRLTVL.

The chain links TRBV5-4 to TRBJ1-1, with TRBD1 matching 7 bases. V dropped 3 bases and J dropped 6; count of bases not matched to a gene: 5. Germline V gene data show CDR1 as SGHNT and CDR2 as YYREEE (reference sequence). The CDR3 sequence is 13 residues long. This CDR3 is CASSYRGEAEAFF. As DNA, the CDR3 is TGTGCCAGCAGCTACAGGGGAGAAGCTGAAGCTTTCTTT.

The CDR3 DNA sequence: TGTGCCAGCAGTGACTCGACTAGTTTCGGGGAGCTGTTTTTT. It translates to CASSDSTSFGELFF. The chain couples TRBV25-1 to TRBJ2-2, with D perhaps TRBD2 (6 bases). The V and J ends lost 3 bases and 7 bases respectively, with 12 bases between them. The CDR3 spans 14 residues. CDR1 is MGHDK and CDR2 is SYGVNS in the germline V gene.

V usage is TRBV6-1 and J usage is TRBJ1-4; D is uncertain. V was shortened by 2 bases and J by 3 bases, with 10 bases between the two germline ends. The length of the CDR3 is 15 residues. The germline CDR1 and CDR2 sequences are MNHNS and SASEGT. DNA of the CDR3: TGTGCCAGCAGTGAATTTAAGCTAGCTAATGAAAAACTGTTTTTT. The encoded protein is CASSEFKLANEKLFF.

The rearrangement links TRBV7-9 to TRBJ2-3, with D tentatively TRBD2 (6 bases). This CDR3 has 14 amino acids. V was clipped by 3 bases and J by 6 bases, with 13 bases between them. Germline CDR1 and CDR2: SEHNR and FQNEAQ (reference sequence). CDR3 loop: CASSLGGVSDTQYF. The DNA of the CDR3 is TGTGCCAGCAGCTTGGGCGGGGTTTCGGATACGCAGTATTTT.